This note documents a single TCR beta chain sequence. This clone was observed once. Its antigen has not been determined. Qualities for individual bases were not recorded, and no much larger clone is one base off. These data are taken from a study of cytomegalovirus exposure and HLA in healthy donors (dated by TCRdb to 2017 to 2019). For the study in its entirety: According to a later analysis, one platform produced both the 120 validation repertoires and the roughly 650 repertoires of the first cohort. The aim of the study was to test whether cataloging public T cell receptors could identify signatures of past pathogen exposure. Along with the roughly 670-subject first cohort, a separate validation cohort of over 90 different subjects was used. The study combined high-throughput TCR immunosequencing, statistical association of individual TCRs with disease status, and machine learning to predict cytomegalovirus infection status.

What the authors observed across the whole study: Most TCR sequences were seen in very few donors, while some public TCRs were found in many individuals. In a later analysis, TCRs clustered in the first cohort were found to also tend to co-occur in the approximately 120 validation repertoires, with about 93% of cluster scores above 0. The authors suggested that the approach could potentially be generalized to other disease states and immunological phenotypes. In vitro tests confirmed that a few of the cytomegalovirus-associated TCR beta chains recognize cytomegalovirus antigens. The classifier was reported to diagnose cytomegalovirus status with high specificity and sensitivity in both the original and validation cohorts. A later analysis lacked HLA typing for the validation cohort, so it scored co-occurrence in that cohort across all 120 or so repertoires. The study listed 164 TCR beta chains as associated with cytomegalovirus.

The donors were included in the validation cohort of 100 to 150 subjects, a group kept apart from the approximately 690-subject first cohort. Libraries were constructed by the immunoSEQ multiplex PCR assay. As for the authors' bioinformatics: A statistical classification framework was developed to diagnose cytomegalovirus status using the catalog of TCR beta chain sequences. TCRdb took over this immuneACCESS table, retaining in-frame rearrangements with V and J assigned. Such tables are incomplete; in checked studies, under half of the missing clones stem from an unresolved V gene, and the remainder is unexplained. D and trimming come from the DNA, and the V and J calls and clone size come from that table. Counted in this sample were some 150,000 clones; about nine tenths of them appeared once. The top ten clones comprise roughly 4.8% of the sample. V trim: 3 bases; J trim: 4 bases; unmatched bases: 10. CDR1 and CDR2, looked up from the germline V gene, are SGHRS and YFSETQ. Spanning cysteine to phenylalanine, the CDR3 consists of 16 amino acids. The only DNA kept is the CDR3, 48 bases in frame from the first base.

Input material: PBMCs. Here the chain combines TRBV5-1 and TRBJ1-2; TRBD1 fits 9 bases in the junction. The receptor was isolated from a man aged 18 to 29 in good health and CMV-seropositive. The nucleotide sequence is TGCGCCAGCAGCTCGGTACAGGGGGCGAGCGTCTATGGCTACACCTTC. Its coded protein is CASSSVQGASVYGYTF.